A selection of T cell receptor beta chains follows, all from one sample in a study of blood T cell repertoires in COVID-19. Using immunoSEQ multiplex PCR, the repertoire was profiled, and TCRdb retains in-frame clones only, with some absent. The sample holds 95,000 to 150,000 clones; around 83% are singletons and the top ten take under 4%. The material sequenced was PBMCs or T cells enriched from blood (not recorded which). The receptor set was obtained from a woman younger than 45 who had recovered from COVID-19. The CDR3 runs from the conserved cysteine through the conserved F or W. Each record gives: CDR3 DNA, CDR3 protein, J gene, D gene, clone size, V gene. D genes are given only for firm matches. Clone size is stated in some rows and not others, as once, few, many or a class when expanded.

CDR3 DNA: TGTGCCAGCAGCTTGGGGCCGGAGCGCCGCGTAATGAACACTGAAGCTTTCTTT
CDR3 protein: CASSLGPERRVMNTEAFF
J gene: TRBJ1-1
D gene: -
clone size: -
V gene: TRBV5-4

CDR3 DNA: TGTGCCAGCTGCCGGGATAAGTGCTACGAGCAGTACTTC
CDR3 protein: CASCRDKCYEQYF
J gene: TRBJ2-7
D gene: -
clone size: -
V gene: TRBV6-6

CDR3 DNA: TGTGCCAGCAGGCCGGACTTTCACCCTTACAATGAGCAGTTCTTC
CDR3 protein: CASRPDFHPYNEQFF
J gene: TRBJ2-1
D gene: -
clone size: -
V gene: TRBV7-2

CDR3 DNA: TGTGCCAGCACCGCCCGGGGGTGGGAGCAGTACTTC
CDR3 protein: CASTARGWEQYF
J gene: TRBJ2-7
D gene: -
clone size: -
V gene: TRBV2

CDR3 DNA: TGCGCCAGCAGCTTGGAGAGTAACTACGAGCAGTACTTC
CDR3 protein: CASSLESNYEQYF
J gene: TRBJ2-7
D gene: -
clone size: -
V gene: TRBV5-1

CDR3 DNA: TGTGCCAGCAGCTTAGCGGGAGGGCCCGCCAATGAGCAGTTCTTC
CDR3 protein: CASSLAGGPANEQFF
J gene: TRBJ2-1
D gene: TRBD2
clone size: -
V gene: TRBV7-3

CDR3 DNA: TGCGCCAGCAGCTCGGAGGGGCCGGGAGATACGCAGTATTTT
CDR3 protein: CASSSEGPGDTQYF
J gene: TRBJ2-3
D gene: -
clone size: -
V gene: TRBV5-1

CDR3 DNA: TGTGCCAGCAGCAGCATCAGGAAGCGGAGGGTTGGCTACACCTTC
CDR3 protein: CASSSIRKRRVGYTF
J gene: TRBJ1-2
D gene: -
clone size: -
V gene: TRBV3-1/TRBV3-2

CDR3 DNA: TGTGCCACCCGCGACAGGGGGAACACTGAAGCTTTCTTT
CDR3 protein: CATRDRGNTEAFF
J gene: TRBJ1-1
D gene: TRBD1
clone size: -
V gene: TRBV24-1

CDR3 DNA: TGTGCCAGCAGTTTTCCGGGCACAGATACGCAGTATTTT
CDR3 protein: CASSFPGTDTQYF
J gene: TRBJ2-3
D gene: -
clone size: once
V gene: TRBV12-3/TRBV12-4

CDR3 DNA: TGCGCCAGCAGCCAGGCAGGGATACGGGAGCAGTACTTC
CDR3 protein: CASSQAGIREQYF
J gene: TRBJ2-7
D gene: -
clone size: -
V gene: TRBV4-1

CDR3 DNA: TGTGCCAGCTCACCAGAGACAGGGAGTGGCTACACCTTC
CDR3 protein: CASSPETGSGYTF
J gene: TRBJ1-2
D gene: TRBD1
clone size: -
V gene: TRBV18

CDR3 DNA: TGTGCCAGCAGTCACCCAGGCGGGACTAATGAAAAACTGTTTTTT
CDR3 protein: CASSHPGGTNEKLFF
J gene: TRBJ1-4
D gene: -
clone size: -
V gene: TRBV6-2/TRBV6-3

CDR3 DNA: TGTGCCAGCAGCCCTTTTGCCGGGACTAGCGGGAGCAATGAGCAGTTCTTC
CDR3 protein: CASSPFAGTSGSNEQFF
J gene: TRBJ2-1
D gene: TRBD2
clone size: -
V gene: TRBV9

CDR3 DNA: TGTGCCAGTAGTCGGCTCCCGGGAGAGGGGACAGATACGCAGTATTTT
CDR3 protein: CASSRLPGEGTDTQYF
J gene: TRBJ2-3
D gene: -
clone size: -
V gene: TRBV19

CDR3 DNA: TGTGCCAGCAGCCCTAGACGAGGGTTTAGTGAAGCTTTCTTT
CDR3 protein: CASSPRRGFSEAFF
J gene: TRBJ1-1
D gene: -
clone size: -
V gene: TRBV7-2

CDR3 DNA: TGTGCCAGCAGTTTATCGGGGCAAGGGCTCTACGAGCAGTACTTC
CDR3 protein: CASSLSGQGLYEQYF
J gene: TRBJ2-7
D gene: -
clone size: -
V gene: TRBV27

CDR3 DNA: TGTGCCAGCAGTGCTCAGGGTAATGAAGCTTTCTTT
CDR3 protein: CASSAQGNEAFF
J gene: TRBJ1-1
D gene: -
clone size: -
V gene: TRBV9

CDR3 DNA: TGTGCCAGCAGCGCCGGGACAGGGGGCCCCAACGTCCTGACTTTC
CDR3 protein: CASSAGTGGPNVLTF
J gene: TRBJ2-6
D gene: TRBD1
clone size: -
V gene: TRBV7-3

CDR3 DNA: TGTGCCAGCAGCCGGACAGGGGCTGGAAACACCATATATTTT
CDR3 protein: CASSRTGAGNTIYF
J gene: TRBJ1-3
D gene: TRBD1
clone size: -
V gene: TRBV5-6

CDR3 DNA: TGTGCCAGCCAGCCTTGGAGGGCTGGAGGTTTTGAGCAGTTCTTC
CDR3 protein: CASQPWRAGGFEQFF
J gene: TRBJ2-1
D gene: -
clone size: -
V gene: TRBV27

CDR3 DNA: TGTGCCAGCAGCCTGACCCGGGGGAACACCATATATTTT
CDR3 protein: CASSLTRGNTIYF
J gene: TRBJ1-3
D gene: -
clone size: -
V gene: TRBV7-3

CDR3 DNA: TGTGCCAGCAGCTTAGGCGTTCACACTATGAACACTGAAGCTTTCTTT
CDR3 protein: CASSLGVHTMNTEAFF
J gene: TRBJ1-1
D gene: -
clone size: -
V gene: TRBV13